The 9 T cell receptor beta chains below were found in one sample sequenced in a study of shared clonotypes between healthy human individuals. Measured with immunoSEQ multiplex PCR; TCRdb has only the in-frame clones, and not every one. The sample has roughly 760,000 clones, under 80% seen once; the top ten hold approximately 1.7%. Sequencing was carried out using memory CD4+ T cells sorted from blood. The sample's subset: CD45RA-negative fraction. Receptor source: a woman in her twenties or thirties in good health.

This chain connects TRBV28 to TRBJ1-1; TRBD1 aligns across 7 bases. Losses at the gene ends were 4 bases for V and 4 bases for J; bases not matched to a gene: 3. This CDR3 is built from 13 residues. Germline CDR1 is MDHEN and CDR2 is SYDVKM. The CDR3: CASSSRTGTEAFF. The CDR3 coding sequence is TGTGCCAGCAGTTCCAGGACAGGCACTGAAGCTTTCTTT.

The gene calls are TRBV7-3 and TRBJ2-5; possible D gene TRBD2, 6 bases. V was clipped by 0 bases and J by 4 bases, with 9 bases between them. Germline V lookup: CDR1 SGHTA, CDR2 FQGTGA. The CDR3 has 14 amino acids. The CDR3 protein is CASSLTGSRETQYF. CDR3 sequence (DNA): TGTGCCAGCAGCTTAACCGGGAGTAGAGAGACCCAGTACTTC. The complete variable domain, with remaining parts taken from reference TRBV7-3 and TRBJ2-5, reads GAGVSQTPSNKVTEKGKYVELRCDPISGHTALYWYRQSLGQGPEFLIYFQGTGAADDSGLPNDRFFAVRPEGSVSTLKIQRTERGDSAVYLCASSLTGSRETQYFGPGTRLLVL.

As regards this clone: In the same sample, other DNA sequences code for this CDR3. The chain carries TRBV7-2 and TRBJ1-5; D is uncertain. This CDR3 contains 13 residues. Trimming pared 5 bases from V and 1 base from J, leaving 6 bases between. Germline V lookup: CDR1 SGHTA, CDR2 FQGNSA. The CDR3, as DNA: TGTGCCAGCAGCCCCGACAGCAATCAGCCCCAGCATTTT. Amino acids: CASSPDSNQPQHF.

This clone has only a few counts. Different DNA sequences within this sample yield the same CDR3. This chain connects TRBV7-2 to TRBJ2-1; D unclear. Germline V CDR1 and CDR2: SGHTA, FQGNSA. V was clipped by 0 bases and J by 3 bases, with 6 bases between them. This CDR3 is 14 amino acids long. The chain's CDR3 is CASSLASVYNEQFF. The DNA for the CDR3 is TGTGCCAGCAGCTTAGCTTCAGTCTACAATGAGCAGTTCTTC.

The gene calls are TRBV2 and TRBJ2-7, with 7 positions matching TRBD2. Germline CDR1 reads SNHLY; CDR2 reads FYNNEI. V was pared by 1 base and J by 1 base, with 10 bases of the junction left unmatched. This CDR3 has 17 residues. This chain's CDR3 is CASSEGGWREISYEQYF. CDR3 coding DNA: TGTGCCAGCAGTGAAGGCGGGTGGCGGGAGATTTCCTACGAGCAGTACTTC.

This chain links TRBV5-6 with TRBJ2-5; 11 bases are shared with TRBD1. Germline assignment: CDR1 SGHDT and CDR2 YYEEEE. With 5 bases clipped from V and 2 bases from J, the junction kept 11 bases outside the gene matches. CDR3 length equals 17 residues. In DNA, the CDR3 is TGTGCCAGCAGGCGGGACAGGGGGATCATAGGGCAAGAGACCCAGTACTTC. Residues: CASRRDRGIIGQETQYF.

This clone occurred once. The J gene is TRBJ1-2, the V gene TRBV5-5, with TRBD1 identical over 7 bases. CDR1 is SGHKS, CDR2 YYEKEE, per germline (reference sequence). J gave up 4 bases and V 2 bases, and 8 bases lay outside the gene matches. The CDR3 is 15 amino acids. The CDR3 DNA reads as TGTGCCAGCAGCTTAGGGACAGCACGGGGCTATGGCTACACCTTC. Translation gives CASSLGTARGYGYTF.

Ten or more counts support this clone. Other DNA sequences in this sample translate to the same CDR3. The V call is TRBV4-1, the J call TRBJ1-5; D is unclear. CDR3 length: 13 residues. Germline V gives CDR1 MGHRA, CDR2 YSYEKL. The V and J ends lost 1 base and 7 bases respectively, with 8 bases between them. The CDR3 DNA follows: TGCGCCAGCAGCCAAGCCGGAGGGCAGCCCCAGCATTTT. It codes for CASSQAGGQPQHF.

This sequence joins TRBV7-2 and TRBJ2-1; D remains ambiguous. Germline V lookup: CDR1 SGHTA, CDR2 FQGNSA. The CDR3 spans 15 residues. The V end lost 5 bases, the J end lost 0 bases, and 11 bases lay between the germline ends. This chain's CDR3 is CASSTGLSSYNEQFF. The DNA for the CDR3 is TGTGCCAGCAGCACCGGGTTGAGCTCCTACAATGAGCAGTTCTTC. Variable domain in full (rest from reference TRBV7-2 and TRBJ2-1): GAGVSQSPSNKVTEKGKDVELRCDPISGHTALYWYRQSLGQGLEFLIYFQGNSAPDKSGLPSDRFSAERTGGSVSTLTIQRTQQEDSAVYLCASSTGLSSYNEQFFGPGTRLTVL.